These 27 T cell receptor beta chains originate from one sample sequenced in a study of PD-1 blockade in classical Hodgkin lymphoma. The assay was immunoSEQ multiplex PCR, and TCRdb's table has in-frame clones only and misses some. The sample has some 35,000 clones, 75% to 95% seen once. Exposure to brentuximab vedotin varied, and each patient had relapsed following autologous stem cell transplantation. Isolation of CD4+ T cells from thawed PBMCs was performed by magnetic negative selection. The sample was CD4+ T cells from blood, taken at baseline. These receptors were collected from a human donor with classical Hodgkin lymphoma.

The chain joins TRBV29-1 to TRBJ2-7; D may be TRBD1 or TRBD2 (5 bases each). Germline loops: CDR1 SQVTM, CDR2 ANQGSEA. Trimming removed 6 bases from V and 2 bases from J, with 11 bases in between. There are 12 residues in the CDR3. In DNA, the CDR3 is TGCAGCGTGAGGGACGGACCCTACGAGCAGTACTTC. Protein: CSVRDGPYEQYF.

V is TRBV11-1 and J is TRBJ1-1; D is unresolved. The germline V gene encodes CDR1 SGHAT and CDR2 FQDESV (reference sequence). This CDR3 contains 13 residues. Trimming pared 1 base from V and 5 bases from J, leaving 8 bases between. CDR3 sequence: CASSLELETEAFF. The CDR3 region has the DNA TGTGCCAGCAGCTTAGAGCTAGAAACTGAAGCTTTCTTT.

This sequence joins TRBV28 and TRBJ2-7, with D perhaps matching TRBD1 (6 bases). V dropped 6 bases and J dropped 2 bases, with 8 bases sitting between them. This CDR3 comprises 12 residues. Germline-derived CDR1 and CDR2 are MDHEN and SYDVKM. CDR3 nucleotide sequence: TGTGCCAGCAGAACAGGGCCCTACGAGCAGTACTTC. Amino acid sequence: CASRTGPYEQYF.

The chain recombines TRBV11-2 with TRBJ2-1; 12 bases agree with TRBD2. Unmatched junction bases numbered 4, after V lost 3 bases and J lost 10 bases. The CDR3 has 14 residues. Germline V CDR1 and CDR2: SGHAT, FQNNGV. CDR3: CASSLTSGSDEQFF. In DNA, the CDR3 is TGTGCCAGCAGCTTGACTAGCGGGAGCGACGAGCAGTTCTTC.

The rearrangement links TRBV5-1 to TRBJ1-2; D not certain. V gave up 0 bases and J gave up 5 bases, with 14 bases separating them. Germline CDR1 SGHRS, CDR2 YFSETQ. CDR3 size: 15 residues. The CDR3 sequence is CASSLDSRSRYGYTF. CDR3 coding DNA: TGCGCCAGCAGCTTGGACAGCAGGTCTCGGTATGGCTACACCTTC.

The chain couples TRBV5-1 to TRBJ2-2, with unresolved D. Per the germline V gene, CDR1 is SGHRS and CDR2 is YFSETQ. The CDR3 runs 13 residues. The ends were cut back, 0 bases at V and 6 bases at J, with 6 bases in the middle. CDR3: CASSLGRSGELFF. DNA for the CDR3: TGCGCCAGCAGCTTGGGAAGGTCCGGGGAGCTGTTTTTT.

The chain combines TRBV5-4 with TRBJ2-7, with TRBD2 matching 13 bases. Germline loops: CDR1 SGHNT, CDR2 YYREEE (reference sequence). With 5 bases clipped from V and 0 bases from J, the junction kept 8 bases outside the gene matches. The CDR3 runs 17 residues. The CDR3 bases are TGTGCCAGCAGGAACGGACTAGCGGGGGCCAGCTCCTACGAGCAGTACTTC. Amino acids: CASRNGLAGASSYEQYF.

The CDR3 nucleotides are TGTGCCAGCAGCTCCCAGGGACTAGCGGGAGGGTTCTTCACAGATACGCAGTATTTT. This codes for CASSSQGLAGGFFTDTQYF. The chain recombines TRBV11-2 with TRBJ2-3, with 16 bases identical to TRBD2. This CDR3 has 19 amino acids. Germline assignment: CDR1 SGHAT and CDR2 FQNNGV. Trimming cost V 4 bases and J 2 bases; bases outside gene matches: 9. The complete variable domain, with remaining parts taken from reference TRBV11-2 and TRBJ2-3, reads EAGVAQSPRYKIIEKRQSVAFWCNPISGHATLYWYQQILGQGPKLLIQFQNNGVVDDSQLPKDRFSAERLKGVDSTLKIQPAKLEDSAVYLCASSSQGLAGGFFTDTQYFGPGTRLTVL.

This sequence joins TRBV5-1 and TRBJ2-1, with 10 bases identical to TRBD2. CDR1 is SGHRS and CDR2 is YFSETQ in the germline V gene. CDR3 length: 13 residues. The V gene end was trimmed by 0 bases and the J gene end by 12 bases; junction bases not matched to a gene: 3. The DNA for the CDR3 is TGCGCCAGCAGCTTGGAACTAGCGGGACGGCAGTTCTTC. As protein: CASSLELAGRQFF.

V is TRBV2 and J is TRBJ2-2, with D perhaps TRBD1 or TRBD2 (5 bases each). The V gene's germline CDR1 is SNHLY and CDR2 FYNNEI. V lost 2 bases and J 4 bases, leaving 11 bases between the germline ends. CDR3 length equals 15 residues. This CDR3 is CASSEIPGATGELFF. The CDR3 nucleotides are TGTGCCAGCAGTGAAATCCCCGGGGCCACCGGGGAGCTGTTTTTT.

This chain joins TRBV9 and TRBJ1-2; D ambiguous. Germline CDR1 reads SGDLS; CDR2 reads YYNGEE. V was clipped by 2 bases and J by 4 bases, with 9 bases between them. This CDR3 spans 13 amino acids. DNA for the CDR3: TGTGCCAGCAGCGTGTCGGGTCGCTATGGCTACACCTTC. Its protein product is CASSVSGRYGYTF.

The chain carries TRBV10-3 and TRBJ1-5; D is unclear. Trimming removed 4 bases from V and 3 bases from J, with 13 bases in between. CDR1 ENHRY and CDR2 SYGVKD come from the germline V gene. The CDR3 has 15 residues. The CDR3, as DNA: TGTGCCATCAGTGCCCAGGAGTTTAACAATCAGCCCCAGCATTTT. This gives the protein CAISAQEFNNQPQHF.

This clone appeared a few times. J is TRBJ1-2 and V is TRBV27; D unclear. Per germline, CDR1 MNHEY and CDR2 SMNVEV (reference sequence). V gave up 6 bases and J gave up 0 bases, with 14 bases separating them. The CDR3 extends over 15 amino acids. CDR3 sequence (DNA): TGTGCCAGCAGCTCGCACGCAATTCCTAACTATGGCTACACCTTC. Its protein product is CASSSHAIPNYGYTF.

The chain uses TRBV15 and TRBJ1-3; no clear D. This CDR3 spans 16 amino acids. CDR1 LNHNV and CDR2 YYDKDF come from the germline V gene (reference sequence). Trimming shortened V by 1 base and J by 0 bases, and 10 bases separated the two germline ends. The CDR3 spells CATSRGSTYSGNTIYF. The CDR3 DNA is TGTGCCACCAGCAGAGGTTCTACATACTCTGGAAACACCATATATTTT.

The chain combines TRBV28 with TRBJ1-2; TRBD1 might be the D (6 bases). CDR1 and CDR2 from the germline V gene are MDHEN and SYDVKM. The V end was cut by 3 bases, the J end by 2 bases, with 16 bases between. The CDR3 spans 16 residues. The CDR3 loop reads CASSFPQYDRNYGYTF. The CDR3 nucleotides are TGTGCCAGCAGTTTCCCCCAGTATGACAGGAACTATGGCTACACCTTC.

The chain couples TRBV6-5 to TRBJ2-7; TRBD1 agrees at 7 bases. Germline CDR1 reads MNHEY; CDR2 reads SVGAGI. V gave up 4 bases and J gave up 3 bases; unmatched junction bases: 12. The CDR3 extends over 16 amino acids. The chain's CDR3 is CASSSGARTGNYEQYF. In DNA, the CDR3 is TGTGCCAGCAGTTCCGGAGCCCGGACAGGCAACTACGAGCAGTACTTC.

This chain uses TRBV27 with TRBJ2-2; TRBD2 matches at 10 bases. The germline CDR1 and CDR2 sequences are MNHEY and SMNVEV (reference sequence). The CDR3 length is 14 residues. The V gene end was trimmed by 7 bases and the J gene end by 6 bases; junction bases not matched to a gene: 5. CDR3 loop: CASNSGRASGELFF. The CDR3 DNA reads as TGTGCCAGCAACAGCGGGAGGGCGTCCGGGGAGCTGTTTTTT.

The rearrangement joins TRBV19 to TRBJ1-2, with D possibly matching TRBD1 (6 bases). Germline assignment: CDR1 LNHDA and CDR2 SQIVND (reference sequence). The CDR3 is 15 residues long. Deletions cut 5 bases from V and 4 bases from J, with 17 bases between. CDR3 nucleotides: TGTGCCAGTAGTGTCGACAGGAAGGAGAGCTATGGCTACACCTTC. This codes for CASSVDRKESYGYTF.

CDR3 residues: CASSPGLAGGRMNEQFF. CDR3 sequence (DNA): TGTGCCAGCAGTCCCGGACTAGCGGGAGGGAGAATGAATGAGCAGTTCTTC. The chain joins TRBV7-2 to TRBJ2-1; 15 bases map to TRBD2. The CDR3 length is 17 residues. V lost 6 bases, J lost 7 bases, and 10 bases stayed unmatched. CDR1 and CDR2 from the germline V gene are SGHTA and FQGNSA.

This clone showed up just once. The chain recombines TRBV6-6 with TRBJ1-1; 8 bases map to TRBD1. The J segment lost 6 bases and the V segment lost 8 bases, leaving 14 bases of the junction unmatched. Per germline, CDR1 MNHNY and CDR2 SVGAGI (reference sequence). This CDR3 is built from 15 residues. In nucleotides, the CDR3 is TGTGCCAGCGAGAGACGACAGGGGTGGGGTTCTGAAGCTTTCTTT. Translation: CASERRQGWGSEAFF.

The rearrangement uses TRBV5-8 and TRBJ2-7, with 11 positions matching TRBD1. This CDR3 comprises 15 residues. Germline values: CDR1 SGHTS, CDR2 YDEGEE. J was trimmed by 7 bases and V by 0 bases; bases with no gene match: 6. The chain's CDR3 is CASSLGGQGASEQYF. DNA for the CDR3: TGTGCCAGCAGCTTGGGAGGACAGGGGGCGAGTGAGCAGTACTTC.

This rearrangement joins TRBV6-6 to TRBJ1-1; maybe TRBD1 (5 bases). V was clipped by 5 bases and J by 4 bases, with 17 bases between them. Germline lookup yields CDR1 MNHNY and CDR2 SVGAGI (reference sequence). CDR3 length: 15 residues. CDR3 DNA: TGTGCCAGCAGTGGCCGGGACGGCGCCTTCACTGAAGCTTTCTTT. Amino acids: CASSGRDGAFTEAFF.

Here the CDR3 reads CASSAPVSRGRSYEQYF. DNA of the CDR3: TGTGCCAGCAGCGCCCCCGTGAGTCGGGGTCGCTCCTACGAGCAGTACTTC. The chain is built from TRBV7-2 and TRBJ2-7; possible D gene TRBD2, 5 bases. The CDR3 has 17 amino acids. Germline CDR1 SGHTA, CDR2 FQGNSA. V gave up 5 bases and J gave up 0 bases, with 20 bases separating them. The full variable domain, its missing parts supplied by reference TRBV7-2 and TRBJ2-7, is GAGVSQSPSNKVTEKGKDVELRCDPISGHTALYWYRQSLGQGLEFLIYFQGNSAPDKSGLPSDRFSAERTGGSVSTLTIQRTQQEDSAVYLCASSAPVSRGRSYEQYFGPGTRLTVT.

The chain is built from TRBV4-1 and TRBJ2-7, with 7 positions matching TRBD1. The CDR3 is 15 residues long. Trimming at V came to 1 base and at J to 8 bases, leaving 11 bases not matched to a gene. From germline, CDR1 is MGHRA and CDR2 YSYEKL. The CDR3 DNA sequence: TGCGCCAGCAGCCAAGGGCTCCCCAGACAGGGAAAGCAGTACTTC. This translates into CASSQGLPRQGKQYF.

The chain joins TRBV2 to TRBJ2-1; 12 bases line up with TRBD2. V lost 1 base, J lost 15 bases, and 10 bases stayed unmatched. This CDR3 is built from 15 residues. Germline-derived CDR1 and CDR2 are SNHLY and FYNNEI. CDR3 sequence: CASSEGTSGTSVPFF. For the CDR3, the DNA is TGTGCCAGCAGTGAAGGGACTAGCGGGACCAGCGTGCCGTTCTTC.

The chain couples TRBV6-5 to TRBJ2-7; TRBD1 matches at 9 bases. J was trimmed by 4 bases and V by 5 bases; bases with no gene match: 6. There are 14 residues in the CDR3. Germline V gene sequence: CDR1 MNHEY, CDR2 SVGAGI. CDR3 bases: TGTGCCAGCAGTAAACCCGGGACAGGGTACGAGCAGTACTTC. Residues: CASSKPGTGYEQYF.

The chain uses TRBV28 and TRBJ1-2; 10 nucleotides agree with TRBD1. Trimming removed 6 bases from V and 3 bases from J; junction bases left unmatched: 7. CDR1 and CDR2 from the germline V gene are MDHEN and SYDVKM. This CDR3 comprises 15 residues. This chain's CDR3 is CASRETGGGYYGYTF. DNA of the CDR3: TGTGCCAGCAGGGAGACAGGGGGCGGGTACTATGGCTACACCTTC.